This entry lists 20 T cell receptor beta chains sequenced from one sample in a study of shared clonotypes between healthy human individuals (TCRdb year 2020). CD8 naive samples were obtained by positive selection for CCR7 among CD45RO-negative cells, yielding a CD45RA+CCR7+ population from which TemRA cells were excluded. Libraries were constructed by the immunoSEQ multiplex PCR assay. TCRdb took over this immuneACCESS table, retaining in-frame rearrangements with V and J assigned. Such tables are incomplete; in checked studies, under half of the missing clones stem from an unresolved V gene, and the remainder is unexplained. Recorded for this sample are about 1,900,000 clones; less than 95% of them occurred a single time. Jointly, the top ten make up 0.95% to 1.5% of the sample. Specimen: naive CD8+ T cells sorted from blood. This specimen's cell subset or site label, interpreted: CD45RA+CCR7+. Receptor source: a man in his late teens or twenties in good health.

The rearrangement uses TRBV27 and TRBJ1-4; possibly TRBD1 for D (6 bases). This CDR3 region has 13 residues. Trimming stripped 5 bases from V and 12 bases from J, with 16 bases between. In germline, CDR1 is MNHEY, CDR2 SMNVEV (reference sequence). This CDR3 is CASSLIYREELFF. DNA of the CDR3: TGTGCCAGCAGTCTCATCTACAGGGAGGAACTGTTTTTT.

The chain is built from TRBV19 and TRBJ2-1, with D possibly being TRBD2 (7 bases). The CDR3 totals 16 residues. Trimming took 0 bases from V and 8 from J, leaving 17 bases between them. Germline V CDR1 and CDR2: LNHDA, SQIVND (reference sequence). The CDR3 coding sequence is TGTGCCAGTAGTATAGATCTACGAGGGGGGGCCTATGAGCAGTTCTTC. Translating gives CASSIDLRGGAYEQFF. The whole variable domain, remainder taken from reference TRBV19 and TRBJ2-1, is DGGITQSPKYLFRKEGQNVTLSCEQNLNHDAMYWYRQDPGQGLRLIYYSQIVNDFQKGDIAEGYSVSREKKESFPLTVTSAQKNPTAFYLCASSIDLRGGAYEQFFGPGTRLTVL.

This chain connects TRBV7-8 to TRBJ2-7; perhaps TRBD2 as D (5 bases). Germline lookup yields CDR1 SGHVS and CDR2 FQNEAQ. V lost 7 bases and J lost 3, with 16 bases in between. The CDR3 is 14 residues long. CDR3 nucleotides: TGTGCCAGCACCCAATTGTCCGGAGGCTACGAGCAGTACTTC. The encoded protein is CASTQLSGGYEQYF.

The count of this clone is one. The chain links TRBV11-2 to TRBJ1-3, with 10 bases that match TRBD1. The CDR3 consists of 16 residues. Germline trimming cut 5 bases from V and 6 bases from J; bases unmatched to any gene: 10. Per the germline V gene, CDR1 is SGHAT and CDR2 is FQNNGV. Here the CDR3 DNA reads TGTGCCAGCAGCGACAGGGACAGGGGAGGTGAAAACACCATATATTTT. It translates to CASSDRDRGGENTIYF.

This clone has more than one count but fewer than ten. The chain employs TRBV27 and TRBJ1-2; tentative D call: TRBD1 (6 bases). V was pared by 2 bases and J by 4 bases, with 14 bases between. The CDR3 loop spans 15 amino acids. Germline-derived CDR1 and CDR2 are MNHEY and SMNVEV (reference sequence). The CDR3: CASSLRLQGRYGYTF. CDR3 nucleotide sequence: TGTGCCAGCAGTTTAAGGTTACAGGGACGCTATGGCTACACCTTC.

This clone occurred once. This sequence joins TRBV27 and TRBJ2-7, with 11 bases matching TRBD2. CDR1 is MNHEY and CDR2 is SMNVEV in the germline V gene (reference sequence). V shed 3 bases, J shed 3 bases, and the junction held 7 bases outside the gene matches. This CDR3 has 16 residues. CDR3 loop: CASSFLAGGLLYEQYF. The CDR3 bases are TGTGCCAGCAGTTTCCTAGCGGGGGGCTTACTCTACGAGCAGTACTTC.

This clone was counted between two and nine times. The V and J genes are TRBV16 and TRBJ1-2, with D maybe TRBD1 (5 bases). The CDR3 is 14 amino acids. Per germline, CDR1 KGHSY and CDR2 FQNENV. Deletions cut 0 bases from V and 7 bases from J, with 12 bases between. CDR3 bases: TGTGCCAGCAGCCAATCGGACGGGGGTGGTGGCTACACCTTC. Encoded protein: CASSQSDGGGGYTF. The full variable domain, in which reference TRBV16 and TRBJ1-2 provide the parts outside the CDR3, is GEEVAQTPKHLVRGEGQKAKLYCAPIKGHSYVFWYQQVLKNEFKFLISFQNENVFDETGMPKERFSAKCLPNSPCSLEIQATKLEDSAVYFCASSQSDGGGGYTFGSGTRLTVV.

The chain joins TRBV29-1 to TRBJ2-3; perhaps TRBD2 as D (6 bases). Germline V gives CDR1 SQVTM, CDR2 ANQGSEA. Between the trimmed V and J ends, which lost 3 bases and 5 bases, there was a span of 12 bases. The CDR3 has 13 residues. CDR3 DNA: TGCAGCGTTGACTTAGGGCGGGAAGATACGCAGTATTTT. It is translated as CSVDLGREDTQYF.

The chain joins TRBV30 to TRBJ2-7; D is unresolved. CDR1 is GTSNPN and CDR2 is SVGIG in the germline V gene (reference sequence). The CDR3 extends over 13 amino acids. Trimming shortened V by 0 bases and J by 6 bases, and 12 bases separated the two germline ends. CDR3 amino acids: CAWSVLVSSEQYF. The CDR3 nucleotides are TGTGCCTGGAGTGTACTGGTGTCTTCCGAGCAGTACTTC.

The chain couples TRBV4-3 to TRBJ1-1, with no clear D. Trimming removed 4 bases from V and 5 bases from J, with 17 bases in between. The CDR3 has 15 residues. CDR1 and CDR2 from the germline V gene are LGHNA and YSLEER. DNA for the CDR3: TGCGCCAGCAGCCTAAAGGAGGGTTTGGGGACTGAAGCTTTCTTT. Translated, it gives CASSLKEGLGTEAFF.

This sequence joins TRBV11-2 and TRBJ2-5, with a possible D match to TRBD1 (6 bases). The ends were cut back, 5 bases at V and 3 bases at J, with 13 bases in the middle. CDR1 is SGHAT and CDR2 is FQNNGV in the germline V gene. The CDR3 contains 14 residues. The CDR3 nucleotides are TGTGCCAGCAGCCCCACCAGGGGAGAAGAGACCCAGTACTTC. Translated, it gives CASSPTRGEETQYF.

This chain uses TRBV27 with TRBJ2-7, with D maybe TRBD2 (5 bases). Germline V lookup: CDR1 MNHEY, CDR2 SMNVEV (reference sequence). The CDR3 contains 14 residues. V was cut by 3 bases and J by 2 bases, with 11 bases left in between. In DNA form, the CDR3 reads TGTGCCAGCAGTTTGAGGGTGGGGACCTACGAGCAGTACTTC. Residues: CASSLRVGTYEQYF.

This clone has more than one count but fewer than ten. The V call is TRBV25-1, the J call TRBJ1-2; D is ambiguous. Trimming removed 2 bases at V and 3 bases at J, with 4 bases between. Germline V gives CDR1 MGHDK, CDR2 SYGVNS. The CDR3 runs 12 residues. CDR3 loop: CASSETHYGYTF. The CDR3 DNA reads TGTGCCAGCAGTGAAACACACTATGGCTACACCTTC.

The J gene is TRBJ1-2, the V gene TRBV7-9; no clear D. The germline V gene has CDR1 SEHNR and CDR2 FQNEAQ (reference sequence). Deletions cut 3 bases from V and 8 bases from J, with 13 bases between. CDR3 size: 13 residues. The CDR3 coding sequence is TGTGCCAGCAGCTTTTCCCAGGTCCAAGGCTACACCTTC. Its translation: CASSFSQVQGYTF. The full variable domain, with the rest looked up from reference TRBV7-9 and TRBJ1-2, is DTGVSQNPRHKITKRGQNVTFRCDPISEHNRLYWYRQTLGQGPEFLTYFQNEAQLEKSRLLSDRFSAERPKGSFSTLEIQRTEQGDSAMYLCASSFSQVQGYTFGSGTRLTVV.

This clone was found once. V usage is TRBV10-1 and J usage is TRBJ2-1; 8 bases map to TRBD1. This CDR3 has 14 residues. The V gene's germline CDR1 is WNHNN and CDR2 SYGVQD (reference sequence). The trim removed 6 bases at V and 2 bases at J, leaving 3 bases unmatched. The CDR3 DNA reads TGCGCCAGCAGGGCGGGACAGGCCTACAATGAGCAGTTCTTC. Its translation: CASRAGQAYNEQFF.

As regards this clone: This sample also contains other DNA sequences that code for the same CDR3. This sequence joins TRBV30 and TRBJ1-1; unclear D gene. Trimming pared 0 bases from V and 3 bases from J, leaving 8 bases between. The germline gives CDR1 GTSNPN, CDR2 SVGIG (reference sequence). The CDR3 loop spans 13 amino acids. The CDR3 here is CAWSVSGDTEAFF. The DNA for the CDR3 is TGTGCCTGGAGTGTATCCGGGGACACTGAAGCTTTCTTT.

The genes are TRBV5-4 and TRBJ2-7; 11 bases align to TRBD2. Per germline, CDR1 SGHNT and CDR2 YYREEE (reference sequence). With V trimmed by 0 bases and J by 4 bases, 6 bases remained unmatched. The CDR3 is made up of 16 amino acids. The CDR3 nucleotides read TGTGCCAGCAGCTTGGCCGGGACTAGCGGTTTATACGAGCAGTACTTC. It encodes CASSLAGTSGLYEQYF.

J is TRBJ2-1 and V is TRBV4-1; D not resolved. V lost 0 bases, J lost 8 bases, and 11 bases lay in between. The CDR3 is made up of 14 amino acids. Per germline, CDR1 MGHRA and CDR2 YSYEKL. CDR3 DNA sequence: TGCGCCAGCAGCCAAGATTCAGAGGACCATGAGCAGTTCTTC. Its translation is CASSQDSEDHEQFF.

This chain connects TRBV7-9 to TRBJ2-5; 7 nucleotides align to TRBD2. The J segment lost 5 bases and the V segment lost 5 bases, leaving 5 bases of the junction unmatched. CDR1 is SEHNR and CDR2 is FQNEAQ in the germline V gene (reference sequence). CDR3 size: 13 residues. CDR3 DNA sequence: TGTGCCAGCAGCCCAGCGGGGTGGGAGACCCAGTACTTC. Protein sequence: CASSPAGWETQYF.

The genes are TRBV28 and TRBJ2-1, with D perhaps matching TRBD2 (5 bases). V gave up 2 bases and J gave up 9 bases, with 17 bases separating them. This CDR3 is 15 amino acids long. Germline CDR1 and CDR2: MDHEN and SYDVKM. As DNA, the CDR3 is TGTGCCAGCAGTTTAATCTTGTCAGAAGGAGGTGAGCAGTTCTTC. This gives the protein CASSLILSEGGEQFF.